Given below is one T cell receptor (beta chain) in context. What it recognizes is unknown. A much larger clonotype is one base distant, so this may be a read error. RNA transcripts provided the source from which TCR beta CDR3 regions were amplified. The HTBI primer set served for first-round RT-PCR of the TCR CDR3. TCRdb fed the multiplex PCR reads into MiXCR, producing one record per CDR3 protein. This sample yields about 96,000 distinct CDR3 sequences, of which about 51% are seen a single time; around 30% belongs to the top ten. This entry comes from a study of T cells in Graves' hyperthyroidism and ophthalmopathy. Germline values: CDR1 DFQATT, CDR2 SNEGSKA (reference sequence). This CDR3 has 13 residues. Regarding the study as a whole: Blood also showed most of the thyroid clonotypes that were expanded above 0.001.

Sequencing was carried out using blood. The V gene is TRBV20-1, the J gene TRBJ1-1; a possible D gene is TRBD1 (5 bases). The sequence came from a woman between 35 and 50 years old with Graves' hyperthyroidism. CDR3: CSARGLALTGAFF. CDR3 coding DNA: TGCAGTGCTAGGGGGCTGGCGCTCACTGGAGCTTTCTTT.